Below are 21 T cell receptor beta chains sequenced from a single sample in a study of blood T cell repertoires in COVID-19. Here immunoSEQ multiplex PCR was the method, and the copy in TCRdb shows in-frame clones only, minus some. The profile shows 40,000 to 45,000 clones, 80% to 90% of them singletons. Material for sequencing was peripheral blood. These receptor sequences come from a human donor in a cohort sampled during active COVID-19.

The CDR3 DNA sequence: TGTGCCAGCAGCCCTGCCTACGAGCAGTACTTC. Protein product: CASSPAYEQYF. The V gene is TRBV5-8, the J gene TRBJ2-7; D call uncertain. CDR3 size: 11 residues. The V end lost 4 bases, the J end lost 2 bases, and 4 bases lay between the germline ends. Germline values: CDR1 SGHTS, CDR2 YDEGEE.

The V and J genes are TRBV6-2 or TRBV6-3 and TRBJ1-5; the match to TRBD1 covers 11 bases. From germline, CDR1 is MNHEY and CDR2 SVGEGT. Unmatched junction bases numbered 6, after V lost 0 bases and J lost 2 bases. The CDR3 consists of 18 residues. As DNA, the CDR3 is TGTGCCAGCAGTTACTCGAGGGACAGGGGGTCGGGCAATCAGCCCCAGCATTTT. Residues: CASSYSRDRGSGNQPQHF.

The chain has TRBV28 and TRBJ2-3; maybe TRBD2 (6 bases). The V end lost 8 bases, the J end lost 8 bases, and 17 bases lay between the germline ends. CDR3 length: 13 amino acids. Looked up from germline, CDR1 is MDHEN and CDR2 is SYDVKM. As DNA, the CDR3 is TGTGCCAGCGGCCCCCCGGGGGTGGGTACGCAGTATTTT. Translated, it gives CASGPPGVGTQYF.

The rearrangement links TRBV14 to TRBJ2-3, with D possibly TRBD1 on 6 matching bases. V shed 4 bases and J shed 4 bases, with 9 bases lying between them. Germline assignment: CDR1 SGHDN and CDR2 FVKESK. The CDR3 loop spans 13 amino acids. CDR3 sequence: CASSLQGADTQYF. The CDR3 nucleotides read TGTGCCAGCAGCCTACAGGGTGCAGATACGCAGTATTTT.

The rearrangement links TRBV5-1 to TRBJ2-7; 8 bases are shared with TRBD1. The CDR3 is 16 amino acids. Germline values: CDR1 SGHRS, CDR2 YFSETQ. J was trimmed by 3 bases and V by 4 bases; bases with no gene match: 12. In DNA, the CDR3 is TGCGCCAGCAGCCCGGTAGGGCGGACAGGGCACTACGAGCAGTACTTC. This gives the protein CASSPVGRTGHYEQYF.

V is TRBV5-6 and J is TRBJ1-6; no reliable D call. This CDR3 contains 16 residues. Trimming took 4 bases from V and 7 from J, leaving 18 bases between them. Germline V gene sequence: CDR1 SGHDT, CDR2 YYEEEE. The CDR3: CASSLPGQNLNSPLHF. The CDR3 region has the DNA TGTGCCAGCAGCCTTCCTGGGCAGAACTTGAATTCACCCCTCCACTTT.

The rearrangement joins TRBV3-1 (or the pseudogene TRBV3-2) to TRBJ1-2; D gene ambiguous. CDR1 and CDR2 from the germline V gene are LGHDT and YNNKEL (reference sequence). The CDR3 is 14 residues long. With 0 bases removed from V and 7 bases from J, the gap between germline ends came to 12 bases. CDR3 sequence (DNA): TGTGCCAGCAGCCAAGATGAGTCGGTTTCTGGCTACACCTTC. This codes for CASSQDESVSGYTF.

The sample holds one count of this clone. V gene TRBV3-1 (or the pseudogene TRBV3-2) combines with J gene TRBJ1-2; no clear D gene. The CDR3 length is 11 residues. Germline V gives CDR1 LGHDT, CDR2 YNNKEL (reference sequence). V was pared by 3 bases and J by 6 bases, with 5 bases between. This CDR3 reads CASSHVDGYTF. CDR3 bases: TGTGCCAGCAGCCATGTAGATGGCTACACCTTC.

The V and J genes are TRBV5-5 and TRBJ1-2; possible D gene TRBD1, 5 bases. CDR1 is SGHKS, CDR2 YYEKEE, per germline (reference sequence). V was pared by 7 bases and J by 8 bases, with 21 bases between. The CDR3 is 14 residues long. The CDR3, as DNA: TGTGCCAGCGCACGAGATCGGACAATCTGGGGCTACACCTTC. It encodes CASARDRTIWGYTF.

The sample holds one count of this clone. The chain is built from TRBV30 and TRBJ2-3, with no clear D. This CDR3 is built from 16 residues. The V and J ends lost 2 bases and 2 bases respectively, with 17 bases between them. In germline, CDR1 is GTSNPN, CDR2 SVGIG (reference sequence). CDR3 amino acids: CAWSPAPTFPTDTQYF. CDR3 sequence (DNA): TGTGCCTGGAGTCCTGCCCCCACTTTCCCCACAGATACGCAGTATTTT.

The gene calls are TRBV4-1 and TRBJ1-6; TRBD1 agrees at 8 bases. The CDR3 has 16 residues. From germline, CDR1 is MGHRA and CDR2 YSYEKL. V was pared by 3 bases and J by 8 bases, with 9 bases of the junction left unmatched. CDR3 nucleotide sequence: TGCGCCAGCAGCCATCGGACAGGGTGGCCGGATTCACCCCTCCACTTT. Its protein is CASSHRTGWPDSPLHF.

J is TRBJ1-2 and V is TRBV15, with a weak D call TRBD1 (5 bases). Germline assignment: CDR1 LNHNV and CDR2 YYDKDF (reference sequence). The V end lost 2 bases, the J end lost 4 bases, and 20 bases lay between the germline ends. This CDR3 region has 17 residues. CDR3 in amino acids: CATSRKISGYMSYGYTF. DNA of the CDR3: TGTGCCACCAGCAGAAAAATATCAGGGTATATGAGCTATGGCTACACCTTC.

This chain uses TRBV27 with TRBJ2-2, with D maybe TRBD2 (5 bases). The CDR3 runs 13 residues. CDR1 is MNHEY and CDR2 is SMNVEV in the germline V gene (reference sequence). The ends were cut back, 4 bases at V and 6 bases at J, with 9 bases in the middle. Here the CDR3 reads CASSSAGPGELFF. CDR3 DNA sequence: TGTGCCAGCAGTTCGGCGGGTCCCGGGGAGCTGTTTTTT.

The chain joins TRBV7-8 to TRBJ2-7; the D gene is possibly TRBD2 (6 bases). Germline V gene lookup returns CDR1 SGHVS and CDR2 FQNEAQ. Trimming took 4 bases from V and 3 from J, leaving 16 bases between them. This CDR3 contains 15 residues. The CDR3 bases are TGTGCCAGCAGCTCCCTTGGCGGGGTTCTCTACGAGCAGTACTTC. It translates to CASSSLGGVLYEQYF.

The gene calls are TRBV3-1 (or the pseudogene TRBV3-2) and TRBJ2-5, with D maybe TRBD1 (5 bases). V was trimmed by 4 bases and J by 5 bases, leaving 14 bases between them. This CDR3 spans 14 amino acids. Looked up from germline, CDR1 is LGHDT and CDR2 is YNNKEL (reference sequence). CDR3 nucleotide sequence: TGTGCCAGCAGCCTCATCGACAGACTTGAGACCCAGTACTTC. This encodes CASSLIDRLETQYF.

The rearrangement links TRBV14 to TRBJ1-3; the D gene is possibly TRBD1 (5 bases). This CDR3 comprises 18 residues. The germline V gene encodes CDR1 SGHDN and CDR2 FVKESK. Trimming left V 5 bases short and J 6 bases short, with 26 bases between. Here the CDR3 DNA reads TGTGCCAGCAGCGGTTTCGGGGGGGAAAAAGAACTGGTAAACACCATATATTTT. Protein sequence: CASSGFGGEKELVNTIYF.

This sequence joins TRBV2 and TRBJ2-7; TRBD1 agrees at 8 bases. Unmatched junction bases numbered 1, after V lost 4 bases and J lost 2 bases. The CDR3 totals 13 residues. Germline V lookup: CDR1 SNHLY, CDR2 FYNNEI. CDR3 in DNA: TGTGCCAGCAGTGGGGACAGGACCTACGAGCAGTACTTC. It yields the protein CASSGDRTYEQYF.

This chain uses TRBV7-8 with TRBJ2-3; D is perhaps TRBD2 (5 bases). V shed 5 bases and J shed 9 bases, with 12 bases lying between them. Germline CDR1 and CDR2: SGHVS and FQNEAQ. CDR3 size: 12 residues. The CDR3 spells CASSPLEGTQYF. Written as DNA, the CDR3 is TGTGCCAGCAGCCCTCTCGAGGGAACGCAGTATTTT.

The rearrangement links TRBV5-1 to TRBJ2-5, with TRBD1 identical over 9 bases. Germline V gene data show CDR1 as SGHRS and CDR2 as YFSETQ. There are 16 residues in the CDR3. J gave up 1 base and V 0 bases, and 4 bases lay outside the gene matches. CDR3 sequence (DNA): TGCGCCAGCAGCTTGGCCGCGGGACAGGGCCAAGAGACCCAGTACTTC. Translation gives CASSLAAGQGQETQYF.

The gene calls are TRBV18 and TRBJ2-7; D is perhaps TRBD1 (5 bases). The V gene's germline CDR1 is KGHSH and CDR2 LQKENI. Trimming left V 2 bases short and J 5 bases short, with 13 bases between. The CDR3 totals 14 residues. This CDR3 reads CASSPMGRRDEQYF. DNA of the CDR3: TGTGCCAGCTCACCAATGGGGCGCAGGGACGAGCAGTACTTC.

This chain connects TRBV12-5 to TRBJ2-5; no clear D gene. From germline, CDR1 is LGHNT and CDR2 FRNRAP. CDR3 length: 15 amino acids. Trimming pared 0 bases from V and 3 bases from J, leaving 11 bases between. CDR3 DNA: TGTGCTAGTGGTTTGGTACCATTCGGAGAAGAGACCCAGTACTTC. It yields the protein CASGLVPFGEETQYF.